One and the same sample provided the 19 T cell receptor beta chains below, sequenced in a study of T-cell reconstitution after alpha-beta-depleted transplantation in children. It was with unique molecular identifiers that the TCRbeta library was prepared. Each CDR3 protein gets one entry after TCRdb re-called the PCR reads with MiXCR. The sample includes about 440,000 distinct CDR3 sequences, approximately 42% of them seen just once. The sample in question was PBMCs, obtained before TCRalphabeta/CD19-depleted stem cell transplant. These receptors were obtained from a girl aged 2-10 years with aplastic anemia, due to receive a stem cell transplant.

The V call is TRBV20-1, the J call TRBJ2-1; 8 nucleotides align to TRBD2. The trim removed 5 bases at V and 7 bases at J, leaving 7 bases unmatched. Germline lookup yields CDR1 DFQATT and CDR2 SNEGSKA (reference sequence). The CDR3 covers 13 residues. In DNA, the CDR3 is TGCAGTGCTCAGAGCGGGGGTGGGAATGAGCAGTTCTTC. It yields the protein CSAQSGGGNEQFF.

This chain's CDR3 is CASSKQGFNEQFF. As DNA, the CDR3 is TGTGCCAGTAGTAAACAGGGGTTTAATGAGCAGTTCTTC. The chain employs TRBV19 and TRBJ2-1; 7 bases are shared with TRBD1. J gave up 7 bases and V 4 bases, and 4 bases lay outside the gene matches. Germline V gene sequence: CDR1 LNHDA, CDR2 SQIVND (reference sequence). The CDR3 has 13 residues.

This chain uses TRBV7-2 with TRBJ1-2; unclear D gene. The CDR3 extends over 14 amino acids. Germline CDR1 reads SGHTA; CDR2 reads FQGNSA. Trimming pared 4 bases from V and 8 bases from J, leaving 17 bases between. In DNA form, the CDR3 reads TGTGCCAGCAGCTCGCCCAGAGGCAGGCGAGGCTACACCTTC. Amino acids: CASSSPRGRRGYTF.

This clonotype has a count of ten or more. The chain carries TRBV7-9 and TRBJ2-7; D is unresolved. With 5 bases removed from V and 5 bases from J, the gap between germline ends came to 13 bases. This CDR3 comprises 13 residues. CDR1 and CDR2 (germline): SEHNR, FQNEAQ (reference sequence). The CDR3 nucleotides are TGTGCCAGCAGCCGGCGTGACGGAGACGAGCAGTACTTC. This codes for CASSRRDGDEQYF.

The V call is TRBV20-1, the J call TRBJ2-7, with 10 nucleotides matching TRBD2. The J segment lost 3 bases and the V segment lost 6 bases, leaving 5 bases of the junction unmatched. Germline lookup yields CDR1 DFQATT and CDR2 SNEGSKA (reference sequence). This CDR3 comprises 13 residues. The CDR3 nucleotides are TGCAGTGCAGCGGGGACTAGCGTCTACGAGCAGTACTTC. This encodes CSAAGTSVYEQYF.

The chain couples TRBV29-1 to TRBJ2-5, with 7 bases identical to TRBD1. There are 14 residues in the CDR3. CDR1 SQVTM and CDR2 ANQGSEA come from the germline V gene. V dropped 6 bases and J dropped 1; count of bases not matched to a gene: 8. The CDR3 region has the DNA TGCAGCGTCGGTAGAGGACAGGCCCAAGAGACCCAGTACTTC. It yields the protein CSVGRGQAQETQYF.

Ten or more counts support this clonotype. This sequence joins TRBV9 and TRBJ2-7; TRBD1 aligns across 7 bases. The CDR3 runs to 14 residues. The germline V gene has CDR1 SGDLS and CDR2 YYNGEE. V shed 4 bases and J 0 bases; nucleotides not matched to a gene: 4. For the CDR3, the DNA is TGTGCCAGCAGCCCAGGGGACAGCTCCTACGAGCAGTACTTC. This encodes CASSPGDSSYEQYF.

The rearrangement links TRBV4-1 to TRBJ2-5; TRBD2 matches at 11 bases. The V and J ends lost 4 bases and 5 bases, in that order; junction bases with no gene match: 9. Per germline, CDR1 MGHRA and CDR2 YSYEKL. The CDR3 is made up of 16 amino acids. The CDR3 sequence: CASSPRDSGRGETQYF. The DNA of the CDR3 is TGCGCCAGCAGCCCCCGGGATAGCGGGAGGGGGGAGACCCAGTACTTC.

This chain uses TRBV4-1 with TRBJ2-7; D possibly corresponds to TRBD2 (6 bases). The CDR3 consists of 16 residues. CDR1 is MGHRA, CDR2 YSYEKL, per germline. V was cut by 0 bases and J by 2 bases, with 14 bases left in between. Written as DNA, the CDR3 is TGCGCCAGCAGCCAAGACTGGATGGAGGGCCCCTACGAGCAGTACTTC. This codes for CASSQDWMEGPYEQYF.

The chain joins TRBV7-2 to TRBJ1-4; D ambiguous. V lost 5 bases and J 8 bases, leaving 12 bases between the germline ends. This CDR3 spans 13 amino acids. CDR1 is SGHTA, CDR2 FQGNSA, per germline. CDR3 sequence reads: CASSRTLEEKLFF. The CDR3 region has the DNA TGTGCCAGCAGCCGAACGCTGGAGGAAAAACTGTTTTTT.

The table lists this clonotype with a few counts. The chain employs TRBV10-2 and TRBJ1-4; tentative D call: TRBD1 (5 bases). This CDR3 has 12 residues. Trimming stripped 8 bases from V and 5 bases from J, with 9 bases between. Germline CDR1 WSHSY, CDR2 SAAADI. The CDR3 DNA follows: TGCGCCAGCGGGGACCGAAATGAAAAACTGTTTTTT. Its translation is CASGDRNEKLFF.

The chain has TRBV29-1 and TRBJ2-3; a possible D gene is TRBD2 (6 bases). This CDR3 is 14 amino acids long. CDR1 is SQVTM and CDR2 is ANQGSEA in the germline V gene. Deletions cut 3 bases from V and 8 bases from J, with 18 bases between. The DNA of the CDR3 is TGCAGCGTTGATCGGAGACTAGTCCCTCCTACGCAGTATTTT. As protein: CSVDRRLVPPTQYF.

CDR3 DNA: TGTGCCAGCAGCGGGGACAGAAGTGGCTACACCTTC. Protein sequence: CASSGDRSGYTF. The chain combines TRBV5-6 with TRBJ1-2, with 7 nucleotides matching TRBD1. The CDR3 has 12 amino acids. The germline CDR1 and CDR2 sequences are SGHDT and YYEEEE. The V gene end was trimmed by 4 bases and the J gene end by 7 bases; junction bases not matched to a gene: 4.

The chain has TRBV29-1 and TRBJ1-3; D not resolved. This CDR3 contains 13 residues. The ends were cut back, 7 bases at V and 0 bases at J, with 10 bases in the middle. Germline lookup yields CDR1 SQVTM and CDR2 ANQGSEA. In nucleotides, the CDR3 is TGCAGCGCCCCCTTGGGCTCTGGAAACACCATATATTTT. Its protein is CSAPLGSGNTIYF.

This clonotype has at least ten counts. The chain couples TRBV15 to TRBJ1-3; D remains unclear. CDR1 and CDR2 from the germline V gene are LNHNV and YYDKDF (reference sequence). This CDR3 has 15 amino acids. With 3 bases removed from V and 2 bases from J, the gap between germline ends came to 11 bases. CDR3 nucleotides: TGTGCCACCAGCAGTCTCTCGGTGGCTGGAAACACCATATATTTT. It specifies CATSSLSVAGNTIYF.

The gene calls are TRBV5-1 and TRBJ2-5; D ambiguous. The ends were cut back, 4 bases at V and 4 bases at J, with 11 bases in the middle. The CDR3 is 13 amino acids. Germline V gene data show CDR1 as SGHRS and CDR2 as YFSETQ. The CDR3 sequence: CASSMGWGETQYF. DNA of the CDR3: TGCGCCAGCAGCATGGGTTGGGGAGAGACCCAGTACTTC.

This clonotype has only a few counts. The chain couples TRBV4-1 to TRBJ2-3; 8 nucleotides agree with TRBD2. Germline values: CDR1 MGHRA, CDR2 YSYEKL. The V segment lost 0 bases and the J segment 2 bases; nucleotides outside the gene matches: 10. The CDR3 extends over 18 amino acids. CDR3 sequence: CASSQDRLARELTDTQYF. The CDR3 DNA is TGCGCCAGCAGCCAAGACCGACTAGCGAGAGAGCTCACAGATACGCAGTATTTT.

This clonotype was picked up many times. The chain is built from TRBV20-1 and TRBJ2-3, with D tentatively TRBD1 (5 bases). The germline CDR1 and CDR2 sequences are DFQATT and SNEGSKA (reference sequence). Deletions cut 1 base from V and 0 bases from J, with 8 bases between. This CDR3 is built from 14 residues. This CDR3 is CSARVQASTDTQYF. The CDR3 region has the DNA TGCAGTGCTAGAGTACAGGCTAGCACAGATACGCAGTATTTT.

This clonotype was observed a few times. V usage is TRBV18 and J usage is TRBJ2-7, with 8 bases aligning to TRBD1. Per the germline V gene, CDR1 is KGHSH and CDR2 is LQKENI. The CDR3 runs 14 residues. V was clipped by 6 bases and J by 2 bases; unmatched bases: 6. CDR3 in amino acids: CASSPKQGAYEQYF. DNA for the CDR3: TGTGCCAGCTCGCCAAAACAGGGGGCCTACGAGCAGTACTTC. The full variable domain, completed using reference TRBV18 and TRBJ2-7, is NAGVMQNPRHLVRRRGQEARLRCSPMKGHSHVYWYRQLPEEGLKFMVYLQKENIIDESGMPKERFSAEFPKEGPSILRIQQVVRGDSAAYFCASSPKQGAYEQYFGPGTRLTVT.